The T cell receptor beta chain described here comes from a study of T cell responses to AZD1222 COVID-19 vaccine. Using immunoSEQ multiplex PCR, the repertoire was profiled, and TCRdb retains in-frame clones only, with some absent. The data contain 150,000 or so clones, around 93% of them singletons. Worth noting for this clone: What it binds is unknown.

Findings and caveats of the study: Reports say nearly half of spike-specific TCRs go after unmutated variant regions. Baseline serology detected seropositivity in only 5 or 6 AZD1222 recipients. Possibly, clonal diversity was underestimated; donors were largely white British and included more females.

Germline assignment: CDR1 SGHRS and CDR2 YFSETQ. Trimming took 3 bases from V and 2 from J, leaving 18 bases between them. The CDR3 has 17 amino acids. The sample was peripheral blood, taken on day 0 of AZD1222 vaccination. The sequence was obtained from an adult in good health. The chain has TRBV5-1 and TRBJ1-5; no clear D gene. CDR3 sequence: CASSWVGDPSGNQPQHF. In nucleotides, the CDR3 is TGCGCCAGCAGCTGGGTTGGGGATCCTAGTGGCAATCAGCCCCAGCATTTT.